These 20 T cell receptor beta chains came from one sample sequenced in a study of T cell responses to AZD1222 COVID-19 vaccine. Here immunoSEQ multiplex PCR was the method, and the copy in TCRdb shows in-frame clones only, minus some. Of about 59,000 clones detected, about 91% appear once; the ten largest clones hold about 6.3%. This specimen consisted of peripheral blood, obtained 28 days after the second AZD1222 dose. These receptors all come from an adult who received the AZD1222 COVID-19 vaccine.

This rearrangement joins TRBV5-5 to TRBJ1-3, with D perhaps matching TRBD1 (5 bases). Germline values: CDR1 SGHKS, CDR2 YYEKEE (reference sequence). Trimming shortened V by 4 bases and J by 2 bases, and 13 bases separated the two germline ends. There are 15 residues in the CDR3. CDR3 amino acids: CASSGGSRAGNTIYF. In DNA, the CDR3 is TGTGCCAGCAGCGGGGGAAGTAGGGCTGGAAACACCATATATTTT.

This clone was observed a handful of times. The V call is TRBV10-2, the J call TRBJ2-1; 14 positions agree with TRBD2. Per the germline V gene, CDR1 is WSHSY and CDR2 is SAAADI. CDR3 length: 14 amino acids. V lost 7 bases to trimming and J lost 10 bases; unmatched junction nucleotides: 6. The CDR3 DNA follows: TGCGCCAGCATGGGACTAGCGGGGGTGATCGAGCAGTTCTTC. Its translation: CASMGLAGVIEQFF.

This clone was picked up one time. CDR3 nucleotide sequence: TGTGCCACCAGCAGAGATTTCCCGGGACAGGGCTATGGCTACACCTTC. Protein: CATSRDFPGQGYGYTF. The chain carries TRBV15 and TRBJ1-2; 9 nucleotides agree with TRBD1. CDR1 LNHNV and CDR2 YYDKDF come from the germline V gene (reference sequence). The trim removed 0 bases at V and 4 bases at J, leaving 6 bases unmatched. The CDR3 is 16 residues long.

The chain links TRBV29-1 to TRBJ1-2; the D is unclear. This CDR3 has 13 amino acids. Trimming removed 6 bases from V and 0 bases from J, with 11 bases in between. Per germline, CDR1 SQVTM and CDR2 ANQGSEA. DNA for the CDR3: TGCAGCGTCAGACATCCGGCTAACTATGGCTACACCTTC. It specifies CSVRHPANYGYTF.

This rearrangement joins TRBV7-9 to TRBJ1-2, with 8 bases fitting TRBD1. V dropped 6 bases and J dropped 3; count of bases not matched to a gene: 3. This CDR3 has 13 amino acids. Looked up from germline, CDR1 is SEHNR and CDR2 is FQNEAQ (reference sequence). This chain's CDR3 is CASSPGGDYGYTF. Here the CDR3 DNA reads TGTGCCAGCAGTCCAGGGGGCGACTATGGCTACACCTTC.

The gene calls are TRBV19 and TRBJ2-2, with a weak D call TRBD1 (6 bases). The CDR3 extends over 15 amino acids. Germline V lookup: CDR1 LNHDA, CDR2 SQIVND (reference sequence). Between the trimmed V and J ends, which lost 10 bases and 6 bases, there was a span of 21 bases. Written as DNA, the CDR3 is TGTGCCACCTCATTACAGGGCCGTATCGCCGGGGAGCTGTTTTTT. Its translation: CATSLQGRIAGELFF. The entire variable domain, with the rest obtained from reference TRBV19 and TRBJ2-2, is as follows: DGGITQSPKYLFRKEGQNVTLSCEQNLNHDAMYWYRQDPGQGLRLIYYSQIVNDFQKGDIAEGYSVSREKKESFPLTVTSAQKNPTAFYLCATSLQGRIAGELFFGEGSRLTVL.

The chain is built from TRBV5-4 and TRBJ2-3, with a weak D call TRBD2 (5 bases). V was trimmed by 1 base and J by 4 bases, leaving 10 bases between them. Per germline, CDR1 SGHNT and CDR2 YYREEE (reference sequence). This CDR3 spans 14 amino acids. CDR3 bases: TGTGCCAGCAGCTTGAGAACGGGGTCAGATACGCAGTATTTT. This encodes CASSLRTGSDTQYF.

The chain links TRBV28 to TRBJ2-7; 12 positions match TRBD2. J lost 7 bases, V lost 3 bases, and 13 bases had no gene match. The CDR3 runs to 17 residues. CDR1 is MDHEN, CDR2 SYDVKM, per germline. CDR3 sequence reads: CASSFRLAGVTAREQYF. The CDR3, as DNA: TGTGCCAGCAGTTTCCGACTAGCGGGAGTCACTGCGCGTGAGCAGTACTTC. Supplemented by reference TRBV28 and TRBJ2-7, the full variable domain reads DVKVTQSSRYLVKRTGEKVFLECVQDMDHENMFWYRQDPGLGLRLIYFSYDVKMKEKGDIPEGYSVSREKKERFSLILESASTNQTSMYLCASSFRLAGVTAREQYFGPGTRLTVT.

The chain carries TRBV7-2 and TRBJ2-5; D ambiguous. V was pared by 5 bases and J by 7 bases, with 14 bases between. The germline gives CDR1 SGHTA, CDR2 FQGNSA. This CDR3 spans 13 amino acids. CDR3 sequence (DNA): TGTGCCAGCAGCCCAGGATACGTTAGGACCCAGTACTTC. Translation: CASSPGYVRTQYF.

This clone was observed a few times. This sequence joins TRBV14 and TRBJ2-7; 10 bases agree with TRBD1. The CDR3 totals 14 residues. Germline V gene lookup returns CDR1 SGHDN and CDR2 FVKESK. V was pared by 4 bases and J by 2 bases, with 2 bases of the junction left unmatched. In DNA form, the CDR3 reads TGTGCCAGCAGCCGGACAGGGGGTACCTACGAGCAGTACTTC. This translates into CASSRTGGTYEQYF.

This rearrangement joins TRBV20-1 to TRBJ1-3; D unclear. CDR1 and CDR2 (germline): DFQATT, SNEGSKA (reference sequence). V was shortened by 6 bases and J by 4 bases, with 19 bases between the two germline ends. This CDR3 is built from 15 residues. DNA for the CDR3: TGCAGTGCCAGTGGGCTAGGGTCTAGGGGAAACACCATATATTTT. Protein sequence: CSASGLGSRGNTIYF.

The chain couples TRBV28 to TRBJ1-2; D is ambiguous. Trimming shortened V by 3 bases and J by 4 bases, and 12 bases separated the two germline ends. The CDR3 spans 14 residues. Germline-derived CDR1 and CDR2 are MDHEN and SYDVKM. The CDR3 protein is CASSFQRPAYGYTF. The CDR3 DNA sequence: TGTGCCAGCAGTTTCCAGAGACCGGCCTATGGCTACACCTTC.

CDR3 protein: CASSTSTYNEQFF. The CDR3 DNA is TGTGCCAGCAGCACTTCCACATACAATGAGCAGTTCTTC. V and J are TRBV7-2 and TRBJ2-1; D gene ambiguous. Germline values: CDR1 SGHTA, CDR2 FQGNSA. This CDR3 spans 13 amino acids. Deletions cut 5 bases from V and 4 bases from J, with 9 bases between.

The J gene is TRBJ1-5, the V gene TRBV3-1 (or the pseudogene TRBV3-2); D ambiguous. The CDR3 spans 13 residues. The germline V gene encodes CDR1 LGHDT and CDR2 YNNKEL (reference sequence). Trimming stripped 3 bases from V and 8 bases from J, with 11 bases between. The CDR3 nucleotides read TGTGCCAGCAGCCAGACACGGCTGGAGCCCCAGCATTTT. This codes for CASSQTRLEPQHF.

This rearrangement joins TRBV19 to TRBJ1-5, with 8 bases matching TRBD1. V was clipped by 5 bases and J by 7 bases; unmatched bases: 7. Germline V gene data show CDR1 as LNHDA and CDR2 as SQIVND (reference sequence). The CDR3 is made up of 14 amino acids. CDR3 sequence: CASSPGTGGQPQHF. The CDR3 DNA is TGTGCCAGTAGTCCTGGGACAGGAGGACAGCCCCAGCATTTT.

This chain connects TRBV3-1 (or the pseudogene TRBV3-2) to TRBJ2-3; 9 nucleotides line up with TRBD2. From germline, CDR1 is LGHDT and CDR2 YNNKEL (reference sequence). After removal of 4 bases from V and 8 bases from J, the junction contained 4 bases not matched to a gene. The CDR3 consists of 13 residues. The CDR3 spells CASSLSGGPTQYF. DNA for the CDR3: TGTGCCAGCAGCCTTAGCGGGGGCCCTACGCAGTATTTT.

This chain connects TRBV20-1 to TRBJ2-7, with D hard to call. This CDR3 comprises 11 residues. Trimming pared 7 bases from V and 2 bases from J, leaving 9 bases between. CDR1 DFQATT and CDR2 SNEGSKA come from the germline V gene (reference sequence). As DNA, the CDR3 is TGCAGTGGGGAAACACCCTACGAGCAGTACTTC. Translating it yields CSGETPYEQYF.

About this clone: This specimen includes other DNA sequences encoding the same CDR3. The V call is TRBV18, the J call TRBJ2-5; D unclear. From germline, CDR1 is KGHSH and CDR2 LQKENI. The CDR3 consists of 11 residues. V was cut by 1 base and J by 3 bases, with 0 bases left in between. In nucleotides, the CDR3 is TGTGCCAGCTCACCACAAGAGACCCAGTACTTC. Its translation is CASSPQETQYF.

The V call is TRBV5-5, the J call TRBJ2-3; 9 bases are shared with TRBD1. The V gene end was trimmed by 4 bases and the J gene end by 6 bases; junction bases not matched to a gene: 9. The germline gives CDR1 SGHKS, CDR2 YYEKEE (reference sequence). The CDR3 covers 15 residues. This CDR3 is CASSAGQGPGDTQYF. The DNA for the CDR3 is TGTGCCAGCAGCGCGGGACAGGGTCCCGGTGATACGCAGTATTTT.

The chain links TRBV18 to TRBJ2-3; 8 bases map to TRBD1. Losses at the gene ends were 6 bases for V and 1 base for J; bases not matched to a gene: 9. The CDR3 sequence is 16 residues long. Per the germline V gene, CDR1 is KGHSH and CDR2 is LQKENI. CDR3 coding DNA: TGTGCCAGCTCTCGATTACCGACAGGGGGCACAGATACGCAGTATTTT. Translation: CASSRLPTGGTDTQYF.